Below, 19 T cell receptor beta chains from the same sample are listed, as sequenced in a study of blood T cell repertoires in COVID-19. Profiling relied on immunoSEQ multiplex PCR, and the TCRdb table lists in-frame clones only, not all of them. The sample contains about 70,000 clones, around 86% of which appear only once. Input material: peripheral blood. Receptors originate from a woman under 30 with acute or convalescent COVID-19.

V gene TRBV4-2 combines with J gene TRBJ2-7; D is possibly TRBD1 (6 bases). CDR3 length: 16 amino acids. CDR1 is LGHNA and CDR2 is YNFKEQ in the germline V gene. V dropped 3 bases and J dropped 3 bases, with 18 bases sitting between them. This CDR3 is CASSQDPGTRRYEQYF. DNA for the CDR3: TGTGCCAGCAGCCAGGACCCGGGGACAAGGCGCTACGAGCAGTACTTC.

Regarding this clone: At one boundary the junction diverges from the germline segment, which might be a read error. V and J are TRBV10-3 and TRBJ2-2, with D tentatively TRBD1 (7 bases). The CDR3 covers 15 residues. Germline CDR1 and CDR2: ENHRY and SYGVKD. CDR3 DNA sequence: TGTGCCATCAGTGACCCGGACAGGAGCACCGGGGGGCTGTTTTTT. This sequence encodes CAISDPDRSTGGLFF.

The CDR3 coding sequence is TGTGCCTGGAGTCTCACCTCAGGCTATGGCTACACCTTC. Protein: CAWSLTSGYGYTF. The chain combines TRBV30 with TRBJ1-2; D call uncertain. V dropped 2 bases and J dropped 4 bases, with 11 bases sitting between them. CDR3 length equals 13 residues. Germline-derived CDR1 and CDR2 are GTSNPN and SVGIG (reference sequence).

The chain is built from TRBV5-8 and TRBJ1-2; 9 bases agree with TRBD1. Trimming took 4 bases from V and 6 from J; bases not matched to a gene: 4. CDR1 is SGHTS, CDR2 YDEGEE, per germline. The CDR3 runs 13 residues. The DNA for the CDR3 is TGTGCCAGCAGCCCCGGACAGGGGAATGGCTACACCTTC. Protein sequence: CASSPGQGNGYTF.

This chain connects TRBV18 to TRBJ1-2; no clear D. V was trimmed by 2 bases and J by 6 bases, leaving 19 bases between them. The CDR3 covers 16 residues. Germline V gene lookup returns CDR1 KGHSH and CDR2 LQKENI. The CDR3 region has the DNA TGTGCCAGCTCACCATCGGGTGGCAGTCGCACTAATGGCTACACCTTC. This encodes CASSPSGGSRTNGYTF.

The chain employs TRBV6-2 or TRBV6-3 and TRBJ1-1; TRBD1 matches 8 bases. CDR1 is MNHEY, CDR2 SVGEGT, per germline. This CDR3 has 14 amino acids. Trimming took 5 bases from V and 5 from J; bases not matched to a gene: 7. CDR3 protein: CASSQDREVTEAFF. The CDR3 DNA sequence: TGTGCCAGCAGTCAGGACAGGGAGGTGACTGAAGCTTTCTTT.

V is TRBV10-1 and J is TRBJ2-7; tentatively, D is TRBD1 (6 bases). Germline CDR1 is WNHNN and CDR2 is SYGVQD (reference sequence). The CDR3 is 13 amino acids. V was trimmed by 0 bases and J by 6 bases, leaving 9 bases between them. The CDR3, as DNA: TGCGCCAGCAGTGAGTCGAGGGGGAGCGAGCAGTACTTC. As protein: CASSESRGSEQYF.

The chain has TRBV6-2 or TRBV6-3 and TRBJ2-3, with D possibly being TRBD2 (5 bases). This CDR3 has 15 residues. V was cut by 5 bases and J by 6 bases, with 18 bases left in between. Germline assignment: CDR1 MNHEY and CDR2 SVGEGT. The CDR3 region is CASSPDPFRRDTQYF. The DNA of the CDR3 is TGTGCCAGCAGTCCCGACCCTTTTAGGAGGGATACGCAGTATTTT.

The V gene is TRBV14, the J gene TRBJ2-2; TRBD2 might be the D (6 bases). Germline V CDR1 and CDR2: SGHDN, FVKESK. This CDR3 has 15 residues. The germline V and J ends were trimmed by 2 bases and 6 bases, with 13 bases remaining between them. The CDR3 coding sequence is TGTGCCAGCAGCCAACGGGGGAGCTTGGCCGGGGAGCTGTTTTTT. Protein product: CASSQRGSLAGELFF.

The chain links TRBV11-2 to TRBJ1-6; TRBD1 aligns across 10 bases. The J segment lost 6 bases and the V segment lost 5 bases, leaving 1 base of the junction unmatched. Germline lookup yields CDR1 SGHAT and CDR2 FQNNGV. The CDR3 spans 14 residues. CDR3 in amino acids: CASSRTGGNSPLHF. The CDR3 DNA reads as TGTGCCAGCAGCCGGACAGGGGGTAATTCACCCCTCCACTTT.

V is TRBV2 and J is TRBJ2-7; TRBD1 might be the D (6 bases). V was clipped by 10 bases and J by 3 bases, with 10 bases between them. The germline gives CDR1 SNHLY, CDR2 FYNNEI. CDR3 length: 11 amino acids. CDR3 DNA sequence: TGTGCCACTAAAGGGGGCTACGAGCAGTACTTC. Its translation is CATKGGYEQYF.

V usage is TRBV5-5 and J usage is TRBJ1-1; unclear D gene. The length of the CDR3 is 12 residues. Germline loops: CDR1 SGHKS, CDR2 YYEKEE (reference sequence). Between the trimmed V and J ends, which lost 2 bases and 7 bases, there was a span of 9 bases. The CDR3 protein is CASSFLGDEAFF. For the CDR3, the DNA is TGTGCCAGCAGCTTCTTGGGAGATGAAGCTTTCTTT.

This clone was detected once. This chain links TRBV9 with TRBJ2-1, with 9 positions matching TRBD1. The V segment lost 4 bases and the J segment 5 bases; nucleotides outside the gene matches: 4. The CDR3 covers 14 residues. Germline loops: CDR1 SGDLS, CDR2 YYNGEE. CDR3 DNA: TGTGCCAGCAGCTCCGGGACAGGGAACAATGAGCAGTTCTTC. Amino acids: CASSSGTGNNEQFF.

The chain is built from TRBV2 and TRBJ2-1; 8 bases are a match to TRBD2. The CDR3 is 14 residues long. CDR1 is SNHLY, CDR2 FYNNEI, per germline. The ends lost 7 bases at V and 9 bases at J; junction bases unmatched: 11. The CDR3 loop is CASKTGGLAREQFF. CDR3 nucleotide sequence: TGTGCCAGCAAGACGGGAGGGCTGGCTCGTGAGCAGTTCTTC.

The V gene is TRBV25-1, the J gene TRBJ2-5; D gene ambiguous. The CDR3 covers 15 residues. V gave up 6 bases and J gave up 2 bases, with 16 bases separating them. Germline V CDR1 and CDR2: MGHDK, SYGVNS. The CDR3 here is CASSESGDHQETQYF. CDR3 coding DNA: TGTGCCAGCAGCGAAAGTGGAGATCATCAAGAGACCCAGTACTTC.

This chain joins TRBV27 and TRBJ2-1; 9 bases align to TRBD2. The germline V gene has CDR1 MNHEY and CDR2 SMNVEV (reference sequence). J lost 7 bases, V lost 5 bases, and 9 bases had no gene match. The CDR3 runs to 15 residues. For the CDR3, the DNA is TGTGCCAGCAGTACCGGGGGTAGCGGGAGAAATGAGCAGTTCTTC. This sequence encodes CASSTGGSGRNEQFF.

The CDR3 is CASSYAGGSTDTQYF. In nucleotides, the CDR3 is TGTGCCAGCAGTTATGCGGGGGGGAGCACAGATACGCAGTATTTT. The V call is TRBV6-2 or TRBV6-3, the J call TRBJ2-3, with TRBD2 matching over 9 bases. CDR3 size: 15 residues. In germline, CDR1 is MNHEY, CDR2 SVGEGT. With 3 bases clipped from V and 0 bases from J, the junction kept 1 base outside the gene matches.

CDR3 in amino acids: CASSATGQANSPLHF. As DNA, the CDR3 is TGTGCCAGCAGCGCCACGGGACAGGCTAATTCACCCCTCCACTTT. The V gene is TRBV9, the J gene TRBJ1-6; TRBD1 matches at 8 bases. Germline lookup yields CDR1 SGDLS and CDR2 YYNGEE. The V gene end was trimmed by 3 bases and the J gene end by 6 bases; junction bases not matched to a gene: 5. The CDR3 sequence is 15 residues long.

The V gene is TRBV5-1, the J gene TRBJ2-2; 13 nucleotides match TRBD2. The CDR3 runs to 16 residues. V lost 4 bases and J lost 5; bases outside the gene matches: 5. Germline CDR1 is SGHRS and CDR2 is YFSETQ. The CDR3 region has the DNA TGCGCCAGCAGCCCCCCGGGACTAGCGGGAACCGGGGAGCTGTTTTTT. It translates to CASSPPGLAGTGELFF.